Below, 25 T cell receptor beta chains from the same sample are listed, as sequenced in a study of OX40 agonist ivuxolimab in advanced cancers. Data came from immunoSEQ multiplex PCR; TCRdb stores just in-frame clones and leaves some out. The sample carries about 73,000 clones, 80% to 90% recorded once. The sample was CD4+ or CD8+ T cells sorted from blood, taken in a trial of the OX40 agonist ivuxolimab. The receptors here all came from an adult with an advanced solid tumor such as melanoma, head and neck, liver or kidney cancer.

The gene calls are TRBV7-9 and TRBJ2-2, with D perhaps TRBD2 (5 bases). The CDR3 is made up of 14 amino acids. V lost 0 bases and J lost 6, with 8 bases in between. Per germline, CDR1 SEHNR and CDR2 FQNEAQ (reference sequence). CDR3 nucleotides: TGTGCCAGCAGCTTAGCGGGAGTGGCCGGGGAGCTGTTTTTT. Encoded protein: CASSLAGVAGELFF.

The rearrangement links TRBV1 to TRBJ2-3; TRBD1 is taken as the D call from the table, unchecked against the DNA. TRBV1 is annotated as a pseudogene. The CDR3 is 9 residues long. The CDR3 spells CTSSTLTCF. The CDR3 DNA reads TGCACCAGCAGCACCTTGACATGCTTT.

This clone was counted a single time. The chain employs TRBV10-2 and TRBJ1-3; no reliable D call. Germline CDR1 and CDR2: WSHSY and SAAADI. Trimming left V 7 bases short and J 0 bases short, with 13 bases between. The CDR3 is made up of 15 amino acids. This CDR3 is CASTRTASSGNTIYF. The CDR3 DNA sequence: TGCGCCAGCACCCGGACGGCTAGCTCTGGAAACACCATATATTTT.

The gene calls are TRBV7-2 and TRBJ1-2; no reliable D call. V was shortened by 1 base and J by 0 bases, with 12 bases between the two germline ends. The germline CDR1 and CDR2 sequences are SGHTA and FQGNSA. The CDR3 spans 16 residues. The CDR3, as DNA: TGTGCCAGCAGCTTAGGTTATAGGGCCGCTAACTATGGCTACACCTTC. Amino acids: CASSLGYRAANYGYTF.

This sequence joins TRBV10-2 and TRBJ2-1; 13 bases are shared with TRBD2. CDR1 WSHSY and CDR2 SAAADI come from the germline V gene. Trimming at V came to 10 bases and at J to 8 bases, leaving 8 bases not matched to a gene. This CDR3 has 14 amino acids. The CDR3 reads CATLRTSGGYEQFF. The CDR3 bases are TGCGCCACCCTAAGGACTAGCGGGGGTTATGAGCAGTTCTTC.

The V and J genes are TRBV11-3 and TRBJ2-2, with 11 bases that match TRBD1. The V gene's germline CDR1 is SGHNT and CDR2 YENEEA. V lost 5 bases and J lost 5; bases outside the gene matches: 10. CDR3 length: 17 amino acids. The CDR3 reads CASSPRHGQGATGELFF. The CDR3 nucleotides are TGTGCCAGCAGCCCTAGACACGGACAGGGGGCGACCGGGGAGCTGTTTTTT.

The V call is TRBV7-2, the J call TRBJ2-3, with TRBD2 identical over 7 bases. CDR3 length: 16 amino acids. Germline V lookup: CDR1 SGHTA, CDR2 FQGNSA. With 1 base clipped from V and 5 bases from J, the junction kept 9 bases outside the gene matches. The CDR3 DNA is TGTGCCAGCAGCTTAGAGCGGGGCAGGGCTGGAGATACGCAGTATTTT. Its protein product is CASSLERGRAGDTQYF. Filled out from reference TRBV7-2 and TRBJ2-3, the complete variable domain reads GAGVSQSPSNKVTEKGKDVELRCDPISGHTALYWYRQSLGQGLEFLIYFQGNSAPDKSGLPSDRFSAERTGGSVSTLTIQRTQQEDSAVYLCASSLERGRAGDTQYFGPGTRLTVL.

CDR3 residues: CAISAAGTARETQYF. The CDR3 DNA reads TGTGCCATCAGTGCCGCCGGGACAGCCCGAGAGACCCAGTACTTC. The V call is TRBV10-3, the J call TRBJ2-5; TRBD1 agrees at 7 bases. The CDR3 length is 15 residues. Germline CDR1 and CDR2: ENHRY and SYGVKD. The V gene end was trimmed by 4 bases and the J gene end by 4 bases; junction bases not matched to a gene: 9.

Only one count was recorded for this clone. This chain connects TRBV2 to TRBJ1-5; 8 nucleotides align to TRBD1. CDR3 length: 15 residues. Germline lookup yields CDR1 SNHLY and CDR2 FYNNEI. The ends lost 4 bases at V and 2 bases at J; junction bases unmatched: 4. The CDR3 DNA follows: TGTGCCAGCAGTGTCGAGGACAGGGGCAATCAGCCCCAGCATTTT. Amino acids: CASSVEDRGNQPQHF.

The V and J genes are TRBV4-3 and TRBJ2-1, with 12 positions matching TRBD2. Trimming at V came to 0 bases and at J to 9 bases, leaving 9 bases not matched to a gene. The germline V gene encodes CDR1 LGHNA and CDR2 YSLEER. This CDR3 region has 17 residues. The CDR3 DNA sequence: TGCGCCAGCAGCCAAGAGCTCGTGACTAGCGGGAGAGCTGAGCAGTTCTTC. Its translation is CASSQELVTSGRAEQFF.

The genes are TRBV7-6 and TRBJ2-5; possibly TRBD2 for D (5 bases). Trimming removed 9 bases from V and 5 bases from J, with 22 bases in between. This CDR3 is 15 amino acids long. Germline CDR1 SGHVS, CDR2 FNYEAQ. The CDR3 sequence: CASGREPSSRETQYF. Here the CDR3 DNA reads TGTGCCAGTGGCCGGGAACCCTCCTCAAGGGAGACCCAGTACTTC.

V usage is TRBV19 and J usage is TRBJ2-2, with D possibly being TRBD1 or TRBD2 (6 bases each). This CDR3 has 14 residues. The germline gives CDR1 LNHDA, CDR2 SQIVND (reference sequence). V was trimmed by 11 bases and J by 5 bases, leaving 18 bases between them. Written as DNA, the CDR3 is TGTGCCGGAGGGGCTAGAACAGGGACCGGGGAGCTGTTTTTT. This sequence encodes CAGGARTGTGELFF.

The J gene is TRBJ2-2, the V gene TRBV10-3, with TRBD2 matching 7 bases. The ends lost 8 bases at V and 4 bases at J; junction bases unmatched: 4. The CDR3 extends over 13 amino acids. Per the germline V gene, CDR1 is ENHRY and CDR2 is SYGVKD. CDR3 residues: CAIEREITGELFF. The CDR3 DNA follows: TGTGCCATCGAGCGGGAAATCACCGGGGAGCTGTTTTTT.

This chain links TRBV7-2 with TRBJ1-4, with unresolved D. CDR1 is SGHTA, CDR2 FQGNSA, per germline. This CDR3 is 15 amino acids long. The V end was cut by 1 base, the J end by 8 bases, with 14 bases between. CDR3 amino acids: CASSLVRGLEEKLFF. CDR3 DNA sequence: TGTGCCAGCAGCTTAGTCCGGGGTTTGGAGGAAAAACTGTTTTTT.

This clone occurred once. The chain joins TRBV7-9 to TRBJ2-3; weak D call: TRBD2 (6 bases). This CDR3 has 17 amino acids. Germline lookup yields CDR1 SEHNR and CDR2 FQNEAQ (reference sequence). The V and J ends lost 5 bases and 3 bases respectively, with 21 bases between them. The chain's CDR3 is CASSRTTLGLRTDTQYF. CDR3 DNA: TGTGCCAGCAGCCGCACCACACTCGGACTACGAACAGATACGCAGTATTTT.

The CDR3 sequence: CASSDPGLYTEAFF. For the CDR3, the DNA is TGTGCCAGCAGTGATCCGGGATTGTACACTGAAGCTTTCTTT. The V and J genes are TRBV6-1 and TRBJ1-1; D gene uncertain. The V gene lost 3 bases and the J gene lost 3 bases, with 11 bases spanning the gap. In germline, CDR1 is MNHNS, CDR2 SASEGT. There are 14 residues in the CDR3.

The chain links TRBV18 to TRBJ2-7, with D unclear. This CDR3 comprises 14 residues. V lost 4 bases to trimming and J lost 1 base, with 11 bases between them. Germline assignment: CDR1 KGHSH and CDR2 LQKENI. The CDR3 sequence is CASSLAGNSYEQYF. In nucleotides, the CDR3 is TGTGCCAGCTCACTAGCCGGTAATTCCTACGAGCAGTACTTC.

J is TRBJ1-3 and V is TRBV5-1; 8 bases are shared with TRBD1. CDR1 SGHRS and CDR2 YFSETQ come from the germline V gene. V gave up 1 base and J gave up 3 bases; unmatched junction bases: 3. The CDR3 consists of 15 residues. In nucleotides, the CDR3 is TGCGCCAGCAGCTTGTCAGGGGGCGATGGAAACACCATATATTTT. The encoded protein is CASSLSGGDGNTIYF.

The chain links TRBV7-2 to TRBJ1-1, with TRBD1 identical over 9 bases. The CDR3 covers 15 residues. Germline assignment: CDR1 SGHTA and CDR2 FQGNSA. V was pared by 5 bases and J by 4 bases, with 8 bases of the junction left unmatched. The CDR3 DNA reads TGTGCCAGCAGCGCTCGGACAGGGGATGGCACTGAAGCTTTCTTT. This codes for CASSARTGDGTEAFF.

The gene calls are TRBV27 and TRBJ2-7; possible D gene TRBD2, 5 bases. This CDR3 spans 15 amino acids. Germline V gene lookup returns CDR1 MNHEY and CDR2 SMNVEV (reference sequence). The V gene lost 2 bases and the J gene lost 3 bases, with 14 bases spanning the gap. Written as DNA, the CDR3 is TGTGCCAGCAGTTTAAGGCGTGGACTCCTCTACGAGCAGTACTTC. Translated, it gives CASSLRRGLLYEQYF.

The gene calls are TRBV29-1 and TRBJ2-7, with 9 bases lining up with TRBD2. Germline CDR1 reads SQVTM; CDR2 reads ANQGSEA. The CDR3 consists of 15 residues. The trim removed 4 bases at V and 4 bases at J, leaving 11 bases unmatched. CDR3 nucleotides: TGCAGCGTTGGGGACCCGCGGGGGGGTGGTTACGAGCAGTACTTC. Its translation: CSVGDPRGGGYEQYF.

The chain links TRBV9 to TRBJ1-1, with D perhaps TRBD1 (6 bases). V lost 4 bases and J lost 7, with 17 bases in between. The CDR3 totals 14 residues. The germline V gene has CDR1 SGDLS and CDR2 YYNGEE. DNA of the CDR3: TGTGCCAGCAGCCCCAGTGGGGGGGCTGGTGAAGCTTTCTTT. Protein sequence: CASSPSGGAGEAFF.

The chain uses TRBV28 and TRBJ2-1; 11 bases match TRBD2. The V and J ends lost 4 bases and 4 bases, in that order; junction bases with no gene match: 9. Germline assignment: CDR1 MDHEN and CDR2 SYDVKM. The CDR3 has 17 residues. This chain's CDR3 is CASSSSALAGAYNEQFF. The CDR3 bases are TGTGCCAGCAGTTCATCCGCACTAGCGGGAGCATACAATGAGCAGTTCTTC. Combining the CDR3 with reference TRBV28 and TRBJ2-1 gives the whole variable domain DVKVTQSSRYLVKRTGEKVFLECVQDMDHENMFWYRQDPGLGLRLIYFSYDVKMKEKGDIPEGYSVSREKKERFSLILESASTNQTSMYLCASSSSALAGAYNEQFFGPGTRLTVL.

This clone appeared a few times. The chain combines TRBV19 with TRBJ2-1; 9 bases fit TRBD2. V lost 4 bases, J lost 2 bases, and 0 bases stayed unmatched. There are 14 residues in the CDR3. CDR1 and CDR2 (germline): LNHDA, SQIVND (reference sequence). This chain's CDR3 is CASSSGRAYNEQFF. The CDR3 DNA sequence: TGTGCCAGTAGTAGCGGGAGGGCCTACAATGAGCAGTTCTTC.

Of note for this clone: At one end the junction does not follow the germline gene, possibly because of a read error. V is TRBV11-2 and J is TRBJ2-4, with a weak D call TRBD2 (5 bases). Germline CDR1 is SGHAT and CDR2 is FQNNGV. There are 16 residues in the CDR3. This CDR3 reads CASSLDEGSVQNIQYF. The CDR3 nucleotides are TGTGCCAGCAGCCTAGATGAGGGATCGGTCCAAAACATTCAGTACTTC.